This T cell receptor (beta chain) derives from a study of siplizumab effects on memory and regulatory T cells. Note on this clone: Its antigen is currently unknown.

Assays were performed on about 10^5 TCR templates per sample. Clones were read by immunoSEQ multiplex PCR, and TCRdb kept only the in-frame ones, dropping some. The sample consists of some 7,800 clones, about two fifths of them appearing once. Mixed lymphocyte reaction cells were cocultured at 37°C for around 6 days. CDR3 length equals 18 residues. The germline CDR1 and CDR2 sequences are SEHNR and FQNEAQ (reference sequence). J was trimmed by 0 bases and V by 8 bases; bases with no gene match: 16. The chain employs TRBV7-9 and TRBJ2-1; 7 nucleotides align to TRBD1. The material sequenced was CFSE-low (dividing) CD8+ T cells sorted from an allogeneic mixed lymphocyte reaction. The TCR comes from a human donor in good health; the cells came from an allogeneic mixed lymphocyte reaction. This CDR3 reads CASPQGDPLRSSYNEQFF. The CDR3 bases are TGTGCCAGCCCTCAGGGGGATCCTCTACGGAGCTCCTACAATGAGCAGTTCTTC.